This TCR beta chain came from a study of CD8+ T cells in alopecia areata. Germline lookup yields CDR1 MNHEY and CDR2 SVGAGI. The CDR3 totals 16 residues. V was cut by 4 bases and J by 4 bases, with 16 bases left in between. Once RNA had been extracted, it was reverse transcribed into cDNA to act as the sequencing template. Some clones are missing from TCRdb's copy, which holds only in-frame ones; the method was immunoSEQ multiplex PCR. The sample yields tens of thousands of clones, about 60% seen once. The specimen sequenced was NKG2D-high CD8+ T cells sorted from blood. The chain carries TRBV6-5 and TRBJ2-2, with D possibly being TRBD1 (6 bases). This clonotype was obtained from a human donor with alopecia areata. In DNA form, the CDR3 reads TGTGCCAGCAGTTCGCTATACAGGGCTGGCACCGGGGAGCTGTTTTTT. It translates to CASSSLYRAGTGELFF.